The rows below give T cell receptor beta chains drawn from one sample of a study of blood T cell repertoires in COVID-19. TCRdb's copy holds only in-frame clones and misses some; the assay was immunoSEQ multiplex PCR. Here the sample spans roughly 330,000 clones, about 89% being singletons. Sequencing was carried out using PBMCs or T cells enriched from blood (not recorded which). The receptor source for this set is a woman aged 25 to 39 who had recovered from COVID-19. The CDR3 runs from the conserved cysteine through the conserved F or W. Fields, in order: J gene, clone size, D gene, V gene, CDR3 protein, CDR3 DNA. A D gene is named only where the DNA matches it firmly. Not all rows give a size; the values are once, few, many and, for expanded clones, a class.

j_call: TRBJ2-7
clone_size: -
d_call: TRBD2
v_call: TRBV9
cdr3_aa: CASSVDAVGGVPYEQYF
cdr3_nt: TGTGCCAGCAGCGTAGATGCTGTGGGGGGGGTGCCCTACGAGCAGTACTTC

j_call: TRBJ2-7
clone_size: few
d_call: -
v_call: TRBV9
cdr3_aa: CASSVGDAGSGYEQYF
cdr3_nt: TGTGCCAGCAGCGTAGGAGACGCGGGGAGCGGCTACGAGCAGTACTTC

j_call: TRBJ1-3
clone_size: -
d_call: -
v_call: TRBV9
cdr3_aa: CASSARGTEGSGNTIYF
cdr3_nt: TGTGCCAGCAGCGCCCGGGGTACAGAAGGCTCTGGAAACACCATATATTTT

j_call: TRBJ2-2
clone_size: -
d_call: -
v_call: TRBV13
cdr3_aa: CASSRLQGIGELFF
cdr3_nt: TGTGCCAGCAGCCGATTACAGGGAATCGGGGAGCTGTTTTTT

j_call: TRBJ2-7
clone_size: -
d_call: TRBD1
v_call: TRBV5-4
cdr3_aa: CASSSGTGDYEQYF
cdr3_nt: TGTGCCAGCAGCTCCGGGACAGGGGACTACGAGCAGTACTTC

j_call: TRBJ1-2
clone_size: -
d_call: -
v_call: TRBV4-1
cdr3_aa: CASSPPSPQTLYLNYGYTF
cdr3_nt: TGCGCCAGCAGCCCCCCAAGTCCCCAGACACTCTATCTTAACTATGGCTACACCTTC

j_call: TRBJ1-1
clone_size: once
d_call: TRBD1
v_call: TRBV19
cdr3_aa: CASSIGQGRTEAFF
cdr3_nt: TGTGCCAGTAGTATCGGACAGGGTCGGACTGAAGCTTTCTTT

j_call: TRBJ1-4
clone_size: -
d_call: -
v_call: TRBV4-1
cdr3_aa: CASSQVFGTQRWEKLFF
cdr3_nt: TGCGCCAGCAGCCAAGTATTTGGGACACAACGTTGGGAAAAACTGTTTTTT

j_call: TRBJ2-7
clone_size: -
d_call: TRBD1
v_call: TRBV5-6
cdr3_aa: CASSFGTGTYEQYF
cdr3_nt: TGTGCCAGCAGCTTCGGGACAGGGACGTACGAGCAGTACTTC

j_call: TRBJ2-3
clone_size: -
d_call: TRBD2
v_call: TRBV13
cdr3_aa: CASSFLAGAATDTQYF
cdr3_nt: TGTGCCAGCAGTTTCCTAGCGGGGGCCGCCACAGATACGCAGTATTTT

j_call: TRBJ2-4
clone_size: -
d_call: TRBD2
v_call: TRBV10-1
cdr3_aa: CASTRPKRGGILPLAKNIQYF
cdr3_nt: TGCGCCAGCACCCGCCCCAAGCGGGGGGGGATATTACCTCTAGCCAAAAACATTCAGTACTTC

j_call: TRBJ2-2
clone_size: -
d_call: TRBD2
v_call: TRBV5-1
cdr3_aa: CASTRREGGTGELFF
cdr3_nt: TGCGCCAGCACCCGCCGGGAGGGAGGGACCGGGGAGCTGTTTTTT

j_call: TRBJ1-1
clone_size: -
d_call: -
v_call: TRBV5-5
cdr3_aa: CASSVDTEAFF
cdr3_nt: TGTGCCAGCAGCGTAGACACTGAAGCTTTCTTT

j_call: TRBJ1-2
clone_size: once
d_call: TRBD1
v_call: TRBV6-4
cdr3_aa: CASRRQGGDYGYTF
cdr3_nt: TGTGCCAGCAGAAGACAGGGTGGCGACTATGGCTACACCTTC

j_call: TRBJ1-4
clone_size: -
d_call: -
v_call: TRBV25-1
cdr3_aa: CASQGMGATNEKLFF
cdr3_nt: TGTGCCAGCCAAGGGATGGGAGCAACTAATGAAAAACTGTTTTTT

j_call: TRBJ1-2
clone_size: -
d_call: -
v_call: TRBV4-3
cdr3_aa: CASSLSLRDGYTF
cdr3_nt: TGCGCCAGCAGCCTTAGCTTGAGGGATGGCTACACCTTC

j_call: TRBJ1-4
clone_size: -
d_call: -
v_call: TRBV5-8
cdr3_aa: CASKTAEGTNEKLFF
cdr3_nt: TGTGCCAGCAAAACTGCGGAGGGGACTAATGAAAAACTGTTTTTT

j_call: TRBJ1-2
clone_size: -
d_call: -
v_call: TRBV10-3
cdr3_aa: CAISEGQSYGYTF
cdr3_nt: TGTGCCATCAGTGAAGGACAGAGCTATGGCTACACCTTC

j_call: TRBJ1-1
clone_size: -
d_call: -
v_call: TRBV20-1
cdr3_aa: CSARQFPEAFF
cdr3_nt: TGCAGTGCTAGACAGTTCCCTGAAGCTTTCTTT

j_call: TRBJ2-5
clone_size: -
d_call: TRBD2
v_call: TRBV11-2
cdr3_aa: CASSLGGPAGVFPQYF
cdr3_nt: TGTGCCAGCAGCTTAGGGGGCCCAGCGGGGGTCTTTCCCCAGTACTTC

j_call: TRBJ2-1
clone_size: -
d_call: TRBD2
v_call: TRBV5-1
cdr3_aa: CASGPGTTEQFF
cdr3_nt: TGCGCCAGCGGCCCGGGGACTACTGAGCAGTTCTTC

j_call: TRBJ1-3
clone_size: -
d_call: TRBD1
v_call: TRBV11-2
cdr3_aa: CASSSWTGRNTIYF
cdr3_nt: TGTGCCAGCAGCTCCTGGACAGGTAGAAACACCATATATTTT

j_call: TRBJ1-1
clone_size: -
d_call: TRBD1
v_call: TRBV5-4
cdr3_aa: CASRIDRGPTEAFF
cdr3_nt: TGTGCCAGCAGGATAGACAGGGGACCCACTGAAGCTTTCTTT

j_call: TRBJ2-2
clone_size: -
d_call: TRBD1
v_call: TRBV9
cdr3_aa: CASSILQGAGGELFF
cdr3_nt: TGTGCCAGCAGCATACTACAGGGGGCCGGCGGGGAGCTGTTTTTT

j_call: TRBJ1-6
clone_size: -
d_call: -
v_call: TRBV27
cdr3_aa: CASSLLKTSENSPLHF
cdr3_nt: TGTGCCAGCAGTTTACTAAAGACAAGTGAAAATTCACCCCTCCACTTT

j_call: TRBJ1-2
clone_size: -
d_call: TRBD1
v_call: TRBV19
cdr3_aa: CASSIPGTGDYGYTF
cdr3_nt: TGTGCCAGTAGTATTCCTGGGACAGGAGACTATGGCTACACCTTC

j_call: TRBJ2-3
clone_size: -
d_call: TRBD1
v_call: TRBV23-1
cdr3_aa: CASSLWTGTKSDTQYF
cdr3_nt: TGCGCCAGCAGTCTATGGACAGGGACAAAGTCAGATACGCAGTATTTT

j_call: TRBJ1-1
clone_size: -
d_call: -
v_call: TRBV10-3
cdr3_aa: CAISGLGGATEAFF
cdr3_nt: TGTGCCATCAGCGGACTGGGGGGAGCCACTGAAGCTTTCTTT

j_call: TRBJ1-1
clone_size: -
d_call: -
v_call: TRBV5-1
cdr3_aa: CASSFGGGGNTEAFF
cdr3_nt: TGCGCCAGCAGCTTCGGTGGGGGCGGGAACACTGAAGCTTTCTTT

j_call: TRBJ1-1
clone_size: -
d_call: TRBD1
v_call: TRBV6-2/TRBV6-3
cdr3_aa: CGSSRDSMNTEAFF
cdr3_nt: TGTGGCAGCAGTAGGGACAGCATGAACACTGAAGCTTTCTTT

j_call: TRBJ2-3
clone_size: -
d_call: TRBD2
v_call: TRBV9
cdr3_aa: CASSPSGGARDTQYF
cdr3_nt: TGTGCCAGCAGTCCGAGCGGGGGGGCAAGAGATACGCAGTATTTT

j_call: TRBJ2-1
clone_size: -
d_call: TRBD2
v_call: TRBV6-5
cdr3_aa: CASSPGTSGNNEQFF
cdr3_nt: TGTGCCAGCAGCCCCGGGACTAGCGGTAACAATGAGCAGTTCTTC

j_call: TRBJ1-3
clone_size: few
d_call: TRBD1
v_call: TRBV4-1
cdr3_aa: CASSLIMQGALGNTIYF
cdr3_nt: TGCGCCAGCAGCCTAATTATGCAGGGGGCGCTAGGAAACACCATATATTTT

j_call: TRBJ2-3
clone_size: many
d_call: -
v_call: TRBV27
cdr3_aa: CASSFSSWRTDTQYF
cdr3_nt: TGTGCCAGCAGTTTCTCTAGCTGGCGCACAGATACGCAGTATTTT

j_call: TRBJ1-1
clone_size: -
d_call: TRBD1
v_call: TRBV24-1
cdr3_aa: CATSENTGAAEAFF
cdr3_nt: TGTGCCACCAGTGAAAATACAGGGGCCGCCGAAGCTTTCTTT

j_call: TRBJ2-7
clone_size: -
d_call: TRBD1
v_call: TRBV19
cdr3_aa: CASSIKGTTGGTYEQYF
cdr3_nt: TGTGCCAGTAGTATAAAGGGAACGACAGGGGGAACCTACGAGCAGTACTTC

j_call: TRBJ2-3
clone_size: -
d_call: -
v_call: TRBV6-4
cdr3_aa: CASSELPQVDTQYF
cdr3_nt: TGTGCCAGCAGTGAACTCCCGCAGGTAGATACGCAGTATTTT

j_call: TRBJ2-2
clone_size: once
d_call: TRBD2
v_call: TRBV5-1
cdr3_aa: CASSVSGGTNTGELFF
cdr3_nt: TGCGCCAGCAGCGTAAGCGGGGGGACGAACACCGGGGAGCTGTTTTTT

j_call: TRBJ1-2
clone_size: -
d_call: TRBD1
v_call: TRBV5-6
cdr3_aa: CASSLPGDRAYGYTF
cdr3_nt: TGTGCCAGCAGCTTGCCTGGGGACAGGGCCTATGGCTACACCTTC

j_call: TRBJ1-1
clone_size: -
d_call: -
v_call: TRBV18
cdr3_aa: CASSPGGWNTEAFF
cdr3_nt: TGTGCCAGCTCACCAGGGGGCTGGAACACTGAAGCTTTCTTT

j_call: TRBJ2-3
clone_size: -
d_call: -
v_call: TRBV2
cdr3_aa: CASKKLSTDTQYF
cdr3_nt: TGTGCCAGCAAGAAACTCAGCACAGATACGCAGTATTTT

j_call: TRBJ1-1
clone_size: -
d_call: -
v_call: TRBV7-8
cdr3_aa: CASSLVGGDTEAFF
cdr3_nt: TGTGCCAGCAGCTTAGTAGGCGGGGACACTGAAGCTTTCTTT

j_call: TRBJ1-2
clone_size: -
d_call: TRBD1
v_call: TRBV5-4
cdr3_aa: CASRSGTGVGGYGYTF
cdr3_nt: TGTGCCAGCAGATCCGGGACAGGGGTGGGAGGCTATGGCTACACCTTC

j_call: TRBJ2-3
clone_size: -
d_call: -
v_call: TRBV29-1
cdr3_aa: CSVDQGFATQYF
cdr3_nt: TGCAGCGTTGACCAGGGGTTTGCAACGCAGTATTTT

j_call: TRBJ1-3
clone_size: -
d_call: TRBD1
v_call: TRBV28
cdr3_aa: CASTPGQVDGNTIYF
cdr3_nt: TGTGCCAGCACCCCAGGACAGGTCGACGGAAACACCATATATTTT

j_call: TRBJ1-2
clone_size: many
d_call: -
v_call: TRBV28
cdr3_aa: CASSNFYGYTF
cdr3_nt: TGTGCCAGCAGTAACTTCTATGGCTACACCTTC